This entry concerns a single T cell receptor beta chain. The data are from a study of shared clonotypes between healthy human individuals. Clones were read by immunoSEQ multiplex PCR, and TCRdb kept only the in-frame ones, dropping some. The sample contains around 2,100,000 clones, about 95% of which appear only once. Only CD45RO-negative cells positively selected for CCR7 counted as naive CD8 cells, so terminally differentiated effector memory CD45RA+ cells were excluded. Germline values: CDR1 SEHNR, CDR2 FQNEAQ (reference sequence). J was trimmed by 5 bases and V by 5 bases; bases with no gene match: 8. The CDR3 covers 14 residues.

Input material: naive CD8+ T cells sorted from blood. The V gene is TRBV7-9, the J gene TRBJ2-5; 7 bases are a match to TRBD2. The sequence derives from a man aged 18-30 years in good health. This chain's CDR3 is CASSRKGGSETQYF. The DNA for the CDR3 is TGTGCCAGCAGCCGAAAAGGCGGGAGTGAGACCCAGTACTTC. Full variable domain (outside the CDR3, taken from reference TRBV7-9 and TRBJ2-5): DTGVSQNPRHKITKRGQNVTFRCDPISEHNRLYWYRQTLGQGPEFLTYFQNEAQLEKSRLLSDRFSAERPKGSFSTLEIQRTEQGDSAMYLCASSRKGGSETQYFGPGTRLLVL.